This T cell receptor (beta chain) was sequenced during a study of blood T cell repertoires in COVID-19. Study-wide background: Donors in the United States, Italy and Spain gave samples during acute or convalescent COVID-19. T cells, B-cell-depleted T cells, or PBMCs supplied cDNA or gDNA.

The CDR3 runs to 15 residues. Germline-derived CDR1 and CDR2 are SEHNR and FQNEAQ (reference sequence). J gave up 7 bases and V 5 bases, and 10 bases lay outside the gene matches. In the original workflow: Reference gene primer amplification yielded estimated nucleated cell counts. Some clones are missing from TCRdb's copy, which holds only in-frame ones; the method was immunoSEQ multiplex PCR. The V and J calls and clone size are taken from that table; D and trimming were inferred from the DNA. The sample shows a few hundred thousand clones, over 75% of them seen only once. Cohort 3 donors counted as recovered after two negative PCRs, clearance, or resolved symptoms.

The sequenced sample consisted of PBMCs or T cells enriched from blood (not recorded which). The chain is built from TRBV7-9 and TRBJ1-2; TRBD1 matches 10 bases. The sequence was collected from a man aged 25 to 40 who had recovered from COVID-19. As DNA, the CDR3 is TGTGCCAGCAGCCCGACGACAGGGGGCCCTTTTGGCTACACCTTC. Its translation: CASSPTTGGPFGYTF.